What follows describes a single TCR beta chain. No antigen is known for it. The template for TCR beta VDJ and CDR3 sequence profiling was genomic DNA. Each CDR3 protein gets one entry after TCRdb re-called the reads with MiXCR. The data show around 200,000 distinct CDR3 sequences, about half seen once. The sample comes from a study of CD8+CD57+ T cells in acquired aplastic anemia. In the study overall: Sorted CD4+ and CD8+ cells yielded DNA averaging approximately 3 ug. Study outcomes and limitations: Between patients and controls, CD8+ Simpson's diversity did not vary significantly.

V lost 3 bases, J lost 5 bases, and 12 bases stayed unmatched. CDR1 MGHDK and CDR2 SYGVNS come from the germline V gene. The CDR3 spans 17 residues. CD8+CD57+ cell expansion had been shown by flow cytometry in patients chosen for sequencing. Severe acquired aplastic anemia was present in all patients. Patients were treatment-naive when blood was sampled. The sequence was obtained from a human donor with aplastic anemia. The chain couples TRBV25-1 to TRBJ2-5; 10 bases are shared with TRBD1. Sequencing input: sorted CD4+, CD8+, or CD8+CD57+ T cells (not recorded which) from PBMCs. CDR3 loop: CASSDVPGQGVGETQYF. The CDR3, as DNA: TGTGCCAGCAGTGACGTACCCGGACAGGGGGTCGGGGAGACCCAGTACTTC. The full variable domain, its missing parts supplied by reference TRBV25-1 and TRBJ2-5, is EADIYQTPRYLVIGTGKKITLECSQTMGHDKMYWYQQDPGMELHLIHYSYGVNSTEKGDLSSESTVSRIRTEHFPLTLESARPSHTSQYLCASSDVPGQGVGETQYFGPGTRLLVL.